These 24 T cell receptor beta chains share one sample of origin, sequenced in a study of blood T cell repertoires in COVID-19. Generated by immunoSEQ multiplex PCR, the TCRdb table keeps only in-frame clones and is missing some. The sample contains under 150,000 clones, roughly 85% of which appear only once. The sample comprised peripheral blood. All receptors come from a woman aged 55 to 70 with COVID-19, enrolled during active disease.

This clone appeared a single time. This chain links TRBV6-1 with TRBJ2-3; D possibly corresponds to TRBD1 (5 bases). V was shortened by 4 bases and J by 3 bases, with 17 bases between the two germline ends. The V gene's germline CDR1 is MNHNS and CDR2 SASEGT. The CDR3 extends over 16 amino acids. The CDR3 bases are TGTGCCAGCAGTGGAAAACCTCTAGACAGAACAGATACGCAGTATTTT. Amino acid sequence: CASSGKPLDRTDTQYF.

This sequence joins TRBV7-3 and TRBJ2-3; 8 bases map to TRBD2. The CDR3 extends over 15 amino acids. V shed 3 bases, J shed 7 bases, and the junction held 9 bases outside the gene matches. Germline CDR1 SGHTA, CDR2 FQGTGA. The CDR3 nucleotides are TGTGCCAGCAGCTTCACTAGCGGACCTAGAAATACGCAGTATTTT. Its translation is CASSFTSGPRNTQYF. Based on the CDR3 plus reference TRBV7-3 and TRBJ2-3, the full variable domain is GAGVSQTPSNKVTEKGKYVELRCDPISGHTALYWYRQSLGQGPEFLIYFQGTGAADDSGLPNDRFFAVRPEGSVSTLKIQRTERGDSAVYLCASSFTSGPRNTQYFGPGTRLTVL.

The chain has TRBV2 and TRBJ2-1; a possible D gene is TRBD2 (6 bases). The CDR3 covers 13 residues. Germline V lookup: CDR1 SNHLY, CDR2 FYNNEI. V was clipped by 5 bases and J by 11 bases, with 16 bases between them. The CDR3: CASSFPGEVKQFF. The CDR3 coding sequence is TGTGCCAGCAGTTTCCCTGGGGAGGTTAAGCAGTTCTTC.

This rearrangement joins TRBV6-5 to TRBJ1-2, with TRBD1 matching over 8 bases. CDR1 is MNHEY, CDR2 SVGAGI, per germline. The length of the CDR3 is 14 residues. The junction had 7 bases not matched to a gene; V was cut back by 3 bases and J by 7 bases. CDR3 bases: TGTGCCAGCAGTTATCGGCAGGGGGCGCCTGGCTACACCTTC. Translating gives CASSYRQGAPGYTF.

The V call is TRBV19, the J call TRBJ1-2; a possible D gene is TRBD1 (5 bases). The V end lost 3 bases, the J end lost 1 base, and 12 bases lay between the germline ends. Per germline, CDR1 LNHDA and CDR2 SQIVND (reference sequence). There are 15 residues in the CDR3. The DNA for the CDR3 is TGTGCCAGTAGTATTCGGGCAGGGCGTAACTATGGCTACACCTTC. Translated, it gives CASSIRAGRNYGYTF.

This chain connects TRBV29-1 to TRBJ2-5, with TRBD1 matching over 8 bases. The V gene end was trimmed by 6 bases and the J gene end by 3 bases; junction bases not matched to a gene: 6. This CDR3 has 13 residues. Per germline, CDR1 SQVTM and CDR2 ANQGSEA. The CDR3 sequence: CSVLGQGEETQYF. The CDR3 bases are TGCAGCGTCCTCGGACAGGGAGAAGAGACCCAGTACTTC.

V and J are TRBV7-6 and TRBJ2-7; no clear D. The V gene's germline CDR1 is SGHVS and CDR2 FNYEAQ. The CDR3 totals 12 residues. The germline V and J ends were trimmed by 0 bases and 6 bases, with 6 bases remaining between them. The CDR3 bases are TGTGCCAGCAGCTTAGCCGCAGGCGAGCAGTACTTC. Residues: CASSLAAGEQYF.

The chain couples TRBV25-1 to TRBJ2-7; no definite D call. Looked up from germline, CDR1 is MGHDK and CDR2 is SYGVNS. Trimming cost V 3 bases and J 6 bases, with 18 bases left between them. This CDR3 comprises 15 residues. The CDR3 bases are TGTGCCAGCAGTGAGGCGTCACCGGAGATCGGCGAGCAGTACTTC. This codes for CASSEASPEIGEQYF.

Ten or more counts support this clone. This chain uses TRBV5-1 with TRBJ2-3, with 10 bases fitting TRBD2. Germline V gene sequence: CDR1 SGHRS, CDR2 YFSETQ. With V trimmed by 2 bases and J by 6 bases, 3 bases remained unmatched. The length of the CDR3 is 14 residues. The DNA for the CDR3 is TGCGCCAGCAGCTTTAATAGCGGGGGGGATACGCAGTATTTT. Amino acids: CASSFNSGGDTQYF.

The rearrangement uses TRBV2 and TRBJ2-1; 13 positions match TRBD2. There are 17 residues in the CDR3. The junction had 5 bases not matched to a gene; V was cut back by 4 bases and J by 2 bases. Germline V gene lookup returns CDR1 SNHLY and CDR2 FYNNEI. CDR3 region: CASSATSGGSPYNEQFF. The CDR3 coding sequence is TGTGCCAGCAGTGCGACTAGCGGGGGGTCTCCCTACAATGAGCAGTTCTTC.

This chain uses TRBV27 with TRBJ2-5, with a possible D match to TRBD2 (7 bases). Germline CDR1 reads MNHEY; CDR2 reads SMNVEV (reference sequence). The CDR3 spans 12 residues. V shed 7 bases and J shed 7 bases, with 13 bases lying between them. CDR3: CASKGGGGTQYF. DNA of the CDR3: TGTGCCAGCAAGGGGGGAGGGGGGACCCAGTACTTC.

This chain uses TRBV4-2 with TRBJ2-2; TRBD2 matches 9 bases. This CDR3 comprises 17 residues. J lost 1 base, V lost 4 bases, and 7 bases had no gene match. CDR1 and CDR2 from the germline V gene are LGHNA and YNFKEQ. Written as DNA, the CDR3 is TGTGCCAGCAGCCGGGGTTTGCGGGGGGGGAACACCGGGGAGCTGTTTTTT. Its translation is CASSRGLRGGNTGELFF.

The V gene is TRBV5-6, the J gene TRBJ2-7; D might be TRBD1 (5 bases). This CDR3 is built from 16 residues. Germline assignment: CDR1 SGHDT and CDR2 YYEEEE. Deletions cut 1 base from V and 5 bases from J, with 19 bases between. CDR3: CASSLLGNRHSNEQYF. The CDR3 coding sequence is TGTGCCAGCAGCTTGTTGGGCAACAGGCATTCGAACGAGCAGTACTTC.

The CDR3: CAWNSRVNEKLFF. Here the CDR3 DNA reads TGTGCCTGGAACTCTCGGGTGAATGAAAAACTGTTTTTT. V usage is TRBV30 and J usage is TRBJ1-4; D remains ambiguous. V was trimmed by 4 bases and J by 5 bases, leaving 11 bases between them. The CDR3 length is 13 residues. Germline assignment: CDR1 GTSNPN and CDR2 SVGIG (reference sequence).

CDR3 sequence (DNA): TGTGCCAGCAGCCACGCAACTAATGAAAAACTGTTTTTT. Translated: CASSHATNEKLFF. This rearrangement joins TRBV3-1 (or the pseudogene TRBV3-2) to TRBJ1-4; D not certain. This CDR3 has 13 residues. CDR1 and CDR2 from the germline V gene are LGHDT and YNNKEL (reference sequence). V lost 3 bases and J lost 0, with 2 bases in between.

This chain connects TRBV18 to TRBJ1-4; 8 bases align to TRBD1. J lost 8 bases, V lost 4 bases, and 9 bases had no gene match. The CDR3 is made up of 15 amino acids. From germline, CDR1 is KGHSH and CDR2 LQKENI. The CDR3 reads CASSLMTGDSEKLFF. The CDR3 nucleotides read TGTGCCAGCTCACTAATGACAGGGGATTCGGAAAAACTGTTTTTT.

CDR3 in DNA: TGCAGCGTTGTATTTGTAATGAATGAGCAGTTCTTC. Translating gives CSVVFVMNEQFF. The J gene is TRBJ2-1, the V gene TRBV29-1; D is unclear. With 4 bases removed from V and 7 bases from J, the gap between germline ends came to 11 bases. This CDR3 has 12 amino acids. Germline-derived CDR1 and CDR2 are SQVTM and ANQGSEA.

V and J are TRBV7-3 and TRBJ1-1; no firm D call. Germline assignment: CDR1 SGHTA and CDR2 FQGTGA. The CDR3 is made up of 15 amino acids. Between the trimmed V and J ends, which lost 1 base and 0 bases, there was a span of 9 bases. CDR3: CASSLNGGLNTEAFF. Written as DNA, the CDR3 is TGTGCCAGCAGCTTAAATGGCGGATTGAACACTGAAGCTTTCTTT. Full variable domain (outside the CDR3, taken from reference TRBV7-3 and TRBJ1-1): GAGVSQTPSNKVTEKGKYVELRCDPISGHTALYWYRQSLGQGPEFLIYFQGTGAADDSGLPNDRFFAVRPEGSVSTLKIQRTERGDSAVYLCASSLNGGLNTEAFFGQGTRLTVV.

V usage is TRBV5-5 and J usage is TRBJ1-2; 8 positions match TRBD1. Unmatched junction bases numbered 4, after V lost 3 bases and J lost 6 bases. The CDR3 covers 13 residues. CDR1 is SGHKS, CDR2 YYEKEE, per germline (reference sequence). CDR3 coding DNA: TGTGCCAGCAGCTCGGGACAGGAACATGGCTACACCTTC. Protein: CASSSGQEHGYTF.

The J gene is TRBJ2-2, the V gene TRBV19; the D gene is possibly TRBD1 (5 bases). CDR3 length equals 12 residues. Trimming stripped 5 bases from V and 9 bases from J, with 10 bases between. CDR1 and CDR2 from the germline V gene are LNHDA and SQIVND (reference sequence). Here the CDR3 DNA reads TGTGCCAGTAGTGGGCAGGGCCGGGAGCTGTTTTTT. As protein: CASSGQGRELFF. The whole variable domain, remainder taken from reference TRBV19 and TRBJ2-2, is DGGITQSPKYLFRKEGQNVTLSCEQNLNHDAMYWYRQDPGQGLRLIYYSQIVNDFQKGDIAEGYSVSREKKESFPLTVTSAQKNPTAFYLCASSGQGRELFFGEGSRLTVL.

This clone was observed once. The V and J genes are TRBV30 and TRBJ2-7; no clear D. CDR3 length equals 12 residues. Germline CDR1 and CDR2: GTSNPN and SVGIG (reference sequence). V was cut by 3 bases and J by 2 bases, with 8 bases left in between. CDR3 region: CAWSPGTYEQYF. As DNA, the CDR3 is TGTGCCTGGAGCCCAGGAACCTACGAGCAGTACTTC.

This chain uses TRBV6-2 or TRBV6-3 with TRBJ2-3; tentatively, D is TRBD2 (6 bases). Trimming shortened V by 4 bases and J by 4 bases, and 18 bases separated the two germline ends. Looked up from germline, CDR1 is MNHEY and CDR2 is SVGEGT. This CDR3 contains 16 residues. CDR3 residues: CASSSPTRGTPDTQYF. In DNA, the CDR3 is TGTGCCAGCAGTTCCCCGACTAGAGGGACCCCAGATACGCAGTATTTT.

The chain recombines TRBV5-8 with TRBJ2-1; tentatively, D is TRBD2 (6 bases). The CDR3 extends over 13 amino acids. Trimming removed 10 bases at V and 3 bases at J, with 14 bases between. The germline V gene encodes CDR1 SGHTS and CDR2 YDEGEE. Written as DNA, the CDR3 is TGTGCCCCGTGGGGGGTCGGCTACAATGAGCAGTTCTTC. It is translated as CAPWGVGYNEQFF.

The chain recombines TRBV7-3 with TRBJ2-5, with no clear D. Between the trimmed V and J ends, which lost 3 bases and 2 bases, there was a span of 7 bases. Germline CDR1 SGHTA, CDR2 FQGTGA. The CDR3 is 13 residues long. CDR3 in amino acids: CASSFRRQETQYF. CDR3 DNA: TGTGCCAGCAGCTTTCGTAGACAAGAGACCCAGTACTTC.